The 3 T cell receptor beta chains reported below all come from one sample, sequenced in a study of blood T cells in healthy people across ages (dated by TCRdb to the mid-2010s). Library preparation was by 5' RACE. These reads were obtained on an Illumina HiSeq 2500. A second about 7 to 11 cycle PCR used a sample-barcoded 5' primer and a J-beta primer mix. The public reads were quality trimmed at Q25 with fastp and then assembled into clones with MiXCR by TCRdb, keeping productive beta chains. Each CDR3 protein gets just one entry, which takes the most common genes and DNA from the rows behind it. The sample table shows about 1 million distinct CDR3 sequences, and around 27% are seen once. The ten largest clones add up to about 0.8% of the sample. This same sample was also taken into another study, of T cells of mothers and their children.

Sequenced sample: blood. The receptors were gathered from a girl under 10 years old in good health.

V usage is TRBV4-1 and J usage is TRBJ2-2, with D unclear. This CDR3 region has 13 residues. Per germline, CDR1 MGHRA and CDR2 YSYEKL. Between the trimmed V and J ends, which lost 1 base and 7 bases, there was a span of 7 bases. The CDR3 reads CASSQGLGGELFF. CDR3 DNA: TGCGCCAGCAGCCAAGGATTAGGCGGGGAGCTGTTTTTT.

This rearrangement joins TRBV7-9 to TRBJ1-1; D is unclear. Germline assignment: CDR1 SEHNR and CDR2 FQNEAQ (reference sequence). The CDR3 is made up of 14 amino acids. Trimming stripped 1 base from V and 3 bases from J, with 9 bases between. In DNA, the CDR3 is TGTGCCAGCAGCTTAGGGGCAAAGTACACTGAAGCTTTCTTT. Its protein product is CASSLGAKYTEAFF.

This rearrangement joins TRBV4-1 to TRBJ2-5, with D possibly TRBD1 on 6 matching bases. There are 14 residues in the CDR3. Germline-derived CDR1 and CDR2 are MGHRA and YSYEKL. V lost 4 bases and J 5 bases, leaving 14 bases between the germline ends. CDR3 nucleotide sequence: TGCGCCAGCAGCCCGGACAGTGTCCTGGAGACCCAGTACTTC. Translation gives CASSPDSVLETQYF.